Here is one T cell receptor (beta chain) with its context. In the original processing: Estimation of nucleated cell counts was performed using reference gene primer amplification. Profiled with immunoSEQ multiplex PCR; TCRdb holds only in-frame clones, not every one. The V and J calls and clone size come from that table; D and trimming were worked out from the DNA. Of roughly 100,000 clones in the sample, about 75% were seen once. CDR3 length equals 15 residues. Germline CDR1 is MDHEN and CDR2 is SYDVKM. The V end lost 5 bases, the J end lost 2 bases, and 16 bases lay between the germline ends. This sample stems from a study of blood T cell repertoires in COVID-19. Study overall: Samples representing acute and convalescent COVID-19 were sourced from the United States, Italy and Spain. T cells, B-cell-depleted T cells, or PBMCs supplied cDNA or gDNA.

The TCR originated in a woman older than 75 with acute or convalescent COVID-19. Input material: peripheral blood. This chain links TRBV28 with TRBJ2-7; possible D gene TRBD2, 6 bases. CDR3 DNA: TGTGCCAGCAGTCCAGGCGGGACTCTAGCCTACGAGCAGTACTTC. This encodes CASSPGGTLAYEQYF. Full variable domain (rest looked up from reference TRBV28 and TRBJ2-7): DVKVTQSSRYLVKRTGEKVFLECVQDMDHENMFWYRQDPGLGLRLIYFSYDVKMKEKGDIPEGYSVSREKKERFSLILESASTNQTSMYLCASSPGGTLAYEQYFGPGTRLTVT.